The text below deals with one T cell receptor beta chain. Source study methods: Cell counts per sample came from amplifying reference gene primers. Here immunoSEQ multiplex PCR was the method, and the copy in TCRdb shows in-frame clones only, minus some. Clonal size and the V and J genes are those of that table, whereas D and trimming came from the DNA. The sample lists around 20,000 clones, around 67% seen once, with approximately 19% in the top ten. The data were obtained in a study of blood T cell repertoires in COVID-19. Study-wide background: COVID-19 samples, acute and convalescent, were from the United States, Italy and Spain. The analysed material was cDNA or gDNA that came from T cells, B-cell-depleted T cells, or PBMCs.

The source is a human donor in a cohort sampled during active or convalescent COVID-19. The sequencing input was peripheral blood.

CDR3 in DNA: TGTGCCAGCAATAGGGGGACAGGGGGTAATTCACCCCTCCACTTT. It codes for CASNRGTGGNSPLHF. V and J are TRBV5-8 and TRBJ1-6; the match to TRBD1 covers 11 bases. The CDR3 is 15 residues long. J gave up 6 bases and V 6 bases, and 5 bases lay outside the gene matches. Germline assignment: CDR1 SGHTS and CDR2 YDEGEE.